One and the same sample provided the 23 T cell receptor beta chains below, sequenced in a study of cytomegalovirus exposure and HLA in healthy donors. Researchers ran the PCR with 60 Vbeta and 13 Jbeta primers. Generated by immunoSEQ multiplex PCR, the TCRdb table keeps only in-frame clones and is missing some. Of over 75,000 clones detected, about 70% appear once; the ten largest clones hold about 2.1%. The source material was PBMCs. The source is a man aged 30 to 39 in good health and CMV-seronegative.

Only one count was recorded for this clone. This chain uses TRBV5-4 with TRBJ2-1; the D gene is possibly TRBD1 (5 bases). The ends were cut back, 2 bases at V and 5 bases at J, with 11 bases in the middle. This CDR3 has 14 amino acids. CDR1 is SGHNT and CDR2 is YYREEE in the germline V gene (reference sequence). CDR3 protein: CASSLGQGDNEQFF. Written as DNA, the CDR3 is TGTGCCAGCAGCTTAGGCCAGGGCGACAATGAGCAGTTCTTC.

The rearrangement uses TRBV28 and TRBJ2-2; no clear D gene. Germline CDR1 and CDR2: MDHEN and SYDVKM. The germline V and J ends were trimmed by 8 bases and 0 bases, with 10 bases remaining between them. CDR3 length: 14 residues. CDR3 residues: CASVGPSNTGELFF. CDR3 DNA: TGTGCCAGCGTTGGGCCCTCGAACACCGGGGAGCTGTTTTTT.

The V gene is TRBV28, the J gene TRBJ1-1, with unresolved D. Trimming removed 6 bases at V and 0 bases at J, with 14 bases between. CDR1 is MDHEN and CDR2 is SYDVKM in the germline V gene. The CDR3 consists of 15 residues. The CDR3 reads CASRPSELMNTEAFF. The DNA for the CDR3 is TGTGCCAGCAGGCCTTCCGAGCTCATGAACACTGAAGCTTTCTTT.

This chain connects TRBV30 to TRBJ2-2; TRBD2 matches 7 bases. CDR3 size: 15 residues. Germline trimming cut 1 base from V and 6 bases from J; bases unmatched to any gene: 8. Germline values: CDR1 GTSNPN, CDR2 SVGIG (reference sequence). The CDR3 DNA reads as TGTGCCTGGAGTGGCCGGGGTAGCGGGTCCGGGGAGCTGTTTTTT. This gives the protein CAWSGRGSGSGELFF. The whole variable domain, remainder taken from reference TRBV30 and TRBJ2-2, is SQTIHQWPATLVQPVGSPLSLECTVEGTSNPNLYWYRQAAGRGLQLLFYSVGIGQISSEVPQNLSASRPQDRQFILSSKKLLLSDSGFYLCAWSGRGSGSGELFFGEGSRLTVL.

This clone has only a few counts. This sequence joins TRBV6-1 and TRBJ1-5; D perhaps matches TRBD1 (5 bases). Germline loops: CDR1 MNHNS, CDR2 SASEGT. V was cut by 0 bases and J by 9 bases, with 15 bases left in between. The CDR3 has 15 amino acids. CDR3 protein: CASSEARAGGRPQHF. CDR3 nucleotide sequence: TGTGCCAGCAGTGAAGCGCGGGCGGGGGGTCGGCCCCAGCATTTT.

This clone was counted only a few times. For the CDR3, the DNA is TGTGCCAGCAGCCCGACCGACAGTCGTCAGTACTTC. Protein: CASSPTDSRQYF. This rearrangement joins TRBV13 to TRBJ2-7, with D maybe TRBD1 (5 bases). CDR3 length: 12 amino acids. Trimming cost V 5 bases and J 10 bases, with 15 bases left between them. CDR1 is PRHDT, CDR2 FYEKMQ, per germline (reference sequence). Variable domain in full (rest from reference TRBV13 and TRBJ2-7): AAGVIQSPRHLIKEKRETATLKCYPIPRHDTVYWYQQGPGQDPQFLISFYEKMQSDKGSIPDRFSAQQFSDYHSELNMSSLELGDSALYFCASSPTDSRQYFGPGTRLTVT.

The rearrangement uses TRBV30 and TRBJ2-5, with D perhaps matching TRBD1 (6 bases). Judging by the DNA end, TRBJ2-7 fits better; the J call may be wrong. This CDR3 has 18 amino acids. The germline CDR1 and CDR2 sequences are GTSNPN and SVGIG (reference sequence). The CDR3 loop is CAWSVFSPWTASSYEQYF. The CDR3 DNA reads TGTGCCTGGAGTGTATTCTCCCCCTGGACAGCTAGCTCCTACGAGCAGTACTTC.

The chain recombines TRBV29-1 with TRBJ1-6; possible D gene TRBD1, 5 bases. Germline CDR1 and CDR2: SQVTM and ANQGSEA. V gave up 4 bases and J gave up 5 bases, with 12 bases separating them. The CDR3 is 14 amino acids. The CDR3 nucleotides are TGCAGCGTTGCTGAGGGACTCCATAATTCACCCCTCCACTTT. This gives the protein CSVAEGLHNSPLHF.

J is TRBJ2-7 and V is TRBV4-2; D perhaps matches TRBD1 (5 bases). The CDR3 covers 16 residues. V lost 2 bases and J 6 bases, leaving 20 bases between the germline ends. The germline V gene has CDR1 LGHNA and CDR2 YNFKEQ. The CDR3 coding sequence is TGTGCCAGCAGCCAATCGAAGCAGGGTCACGTTCCCGAGCAGTACTTC. Translation gives CASSQSKQGHVPEQYF.

The chain employs TRBV2 and TRBJ2-4; 7 bases line up with TRBD2. Trimming cost V 6 bases and J 1 base; bases outside gene matches: 3. Germline assignment: CDR1 SNHLY and CDR2 FYNNEI. The CDR3 consists of 14 residues. This CDR3 reads CASRTSSAKNIQYF. Here the CDR3 DNA reads TGTGCCAGCAGGACTAGCTCGGCCAAAAACATTCAGTACTTC.

The chain links TRBV9 to TRBJ2-5; TRBD1 aligns across 12 bases. The length of the CDR3 is 15 residues. CDR1 SGDLS and CDR2 YYNGEE come from the germline V gene. After removal of 4 bases from V and 5 bases from J, the junction contained 6 bases not matched to a gene. CDR3 coding DNA: TGTGCCAGCAGCACGGGACAGGGGGCGCGGGAGACCCAGTACTTC. It yields the protein CASSTGQGARETQYF.

There are a few counts of this clone. This chain links TRBV14 with TRBJ2-7; the match to TRBD2 covers 10 bases. J gave up 6 bases and V 4 bases, and 6 bases lay outside the gene matches. This CDR3 is built from 14 residues. CDR1 SGHDN and CDR2 FVKESK come from the germline V gene. The CDR3 sequence is CASSPGGLAREQYF. The CDR3 DNA reads as TGTGCCAGCAGCCCCGGGGGACTAGCGCGCGAGCAGTACTTC.

The chain is built from TRBV10-3 and TRBJ1-2, with TRBD1 matching 8 bases. Germline V gives CDR1 ENHRY, CDR2 SYGVKD. The V segment lost 4 bases and the J segment 6 bases; nucleotides outside the gene matches: 7. The CDR3 loop spans 14 amino acids. The CDR3 DNA follows: TGTGCCATCAGTGCCGAGGACAGGGTTGATGGCTACACCTTC. Translating it yields CAISAEDRVDGYTF.

This clone was observed a few times. The chain is built from TRBV28 and TRBJ1-2, with TRBD1 matching 9 bases. With V trimmed by 5 bases and J by 4 bases, 2 bases remained unmatched. This CDR3 has 13 amino acids. Germline V lookup: CDR1 MDHEN, CDR2 SYDVKM. The CDR3 nucleotides read TGTGCCAGCAGTATGACAGGGGGCTATGGCTACACCTTC. Translated, it gives CASSMTGGYGYTF.

V and J are TRBV19 and TRBJ2-5; D possibly corresponds to TRBD2 (7 bases). The V and J ends lost 3 bases and 5 bases respectively, with 10 bases between them. In germline, CDR1 is LNHDA, CDR2 SQIVND (reference sequence). This CDR3 is 13 amino acids long. The CDR3 DNA reads TGTGCCAGTAGTATCAGGGGAGGGGAGACCCAGTACTTC. Encoded protein: CASSIRGGETQYF.

The chain couples TRBV6-4 to TRBJ1-2; 8 positions agree with TRBD1. Trimming took 0 bases from V and 4 from J; bases not matched to a gene: 7. CDR1 MRHNA and CDR2 SNTAGT come from the germline V gene. There are 16 residues in the CDR3. CDR3 protein: CASSDSGTGAFYGYTF. CDR3 DNA sequence: TGTGCCAGCAGTGACTCCGGGACAGGTGCTTTCTATGGCTACACCTTC.

V and J are TRBV30 and TRBJ2-6; 11 bases are a match to TRBD2. This CDR3 has 17 amino acids. V shed 7 bases, J shed 4 bases, and the junction held 12 bases outside the gene matches. Germline lookup yields CDR1 GTSNPN and CDR2 SVGIG (reference sequence). CDR3 sequence reads: CASSTSGRSEGANVLTF. CDR3 nucleotide sequence: TGTGCCTCCTCCACTAGCGGGAGATCGGAAGGGGCCAACGTCCTGACTTTC.

This clone has only one observation. CDR3: CASRIGVNYGYTF. The CDR3 DNA is TGTGCCAGCAGAATTGGAGTTAACTATGGCTACACCTTC. This chain connects TRBV25-1 to TRBJ1-2; D gene uncertain. The CDR3 contains 13 residues. CDR1 MGHDK and CDR2 SYGVNS come from the germline V gene. V was pared by 6 bases and J by 1 base, with 9 bases between.

This chain links TRBV6-5 with TRBJ1-1; possible D gene TRBD1, 5 bases. Germline CDR1 MNHEY, CDR2 SVGAGI. CDR3 length: 14 amino acids. Trimming shortened V by 7 bases and J by 5 bases, and 17 bases separated the two germline ends. The CDR3 here is CASNPPGALTEAFF. In DNA form, the CDR3 reads TGTGCCAGCAATCCGCCTGGGGCGCTGACTGAAGCTTTCTTT.

This clone is a singleton in its sample. The chain carries TRBV5-6 and TRBJ1-1; a weak D match, TRBD1 (5 bases). With 4 bases removed from V and 4 bases from J, the gap between germline ends came to 8 bases. This CDR3 spans 12 amino acids. Germline V CDR1 and CDR2: SGHDT, YYEEEE. Here the CDR3 DNA reads TGTGCCAGCAGCGGCGGGGGCACTGAAGCTTTCTTT. This translates into CASSGGGTEAFF. Full variable domain (missing parts from reference TRBV5-6 and TRBJ1-1): DAGVTQSPTHLIKTRGQQVTLRCSPKSGHDTVSWYQQALGQGPQFIFQYYEEEERQRGNFPDRFSGHQFPNYSSELNVNALLLGDSALYLCASSGGGTEAFFGQGTRLTVV.

The chain joins TRBV4-2 to TRBJ2-3; 15 nucleotides line up with TRBD2. The length of the CDR3 is 17 residues. CDR1 is LGHNA and CDR2 is YNFKEQ in the germline V gene. V dropped 1 base and J dropped 4; count of bases not matched to a gene: 3. CDR3 sequence (DNA): TGTGCCAGCAGCCAAGGGAGGACTAGCGGGAGGGCAGATACGCAGTATTTT. This sequence encodes CASSQGRTSGRADTQYF.

The chain couples TRBV6-5 to TRBJ2-7; TRBD2 aligns across 7 bases. J gave up 5 bases and V 6 bases, and 13 bases lay outside the gene matches. This CDR3 is built from 15 residues. Germline CDR1 MNHEY, CDR2 SVGAGI. The CDR3 reads CASRKGAGAPNEQYF. DNA of the CDR3: TGTGCCAGCAGGAAAGGGGCGGGAGCTCCGAACGAGCAGTACTTC.

There are a few counts of this clone. J is TRBJ2-7 and V is TRBV5-1, with 8 bases aligning to TRBD1. The J segment lost 3 bases and the V segment lost 4 bases, leaving 9 bases of the junction unmatched. This CDR3 region has 15 residues. From germline, CDR1 is SGHRS and CDR2 YFSETQ. DNA of the CDR3: TGCGCCAGCAGCCAACCGGGACAGGCTATCTACGAGCAGTACTTC. Translation: CASSQPGQAIYEQYF.